Sequencing of this TCR beta chain was carried out in a study of OX40 agonist ivuxolimab in advanced cancers. Study in general: Age averaged around 54 years (range about 23 to 80), and just over 80% were male.

Libraries were prepared by immunoSEQ multiplex PCR; TCRdb keeps only in-frame clonotypes and omits some of them. Counted here are around 66,000 clones, approximately 86% occurring once; the ten biggest clones make up around 2.2%. The timepoints at which blood was sampled were baseline, cycle 4 day 1, and cycle 7 day 1. This CDR3 comprises 11 residues. V was pared by 3 bases and J by 12 bases, with 11 bases between. Germline V gene sequence: CDR1 DFQATT, CDR2 SNEGSKA (reference sequence). This clone was counted only a few times. Its matching antigen is unknown. Findings and caveats of the study: Relatively little clonal expansion, among the lowest observed, appeared in partial responders at 0.1-3.0 mg/kg. Also present in some nonresponders was a low level of normalized T-cell clonal expansion.

The sequence was collected from an adult with an advanced solid tumor such as melanoma, head and neck, liver or kidney cancer. The chain links TRBV20-1 to TRBJ1-4; D is uncertain. The source material was CD4+ or CD8+ T cells sorted from blood, sampled in a trial of the OX40 agonist ivuxolimab. The DNA for the CDR3 is TGCAGTGCTAGTGCAGTATTGGAACTGTTTTTT. Protein product: CSASAVLELFF.